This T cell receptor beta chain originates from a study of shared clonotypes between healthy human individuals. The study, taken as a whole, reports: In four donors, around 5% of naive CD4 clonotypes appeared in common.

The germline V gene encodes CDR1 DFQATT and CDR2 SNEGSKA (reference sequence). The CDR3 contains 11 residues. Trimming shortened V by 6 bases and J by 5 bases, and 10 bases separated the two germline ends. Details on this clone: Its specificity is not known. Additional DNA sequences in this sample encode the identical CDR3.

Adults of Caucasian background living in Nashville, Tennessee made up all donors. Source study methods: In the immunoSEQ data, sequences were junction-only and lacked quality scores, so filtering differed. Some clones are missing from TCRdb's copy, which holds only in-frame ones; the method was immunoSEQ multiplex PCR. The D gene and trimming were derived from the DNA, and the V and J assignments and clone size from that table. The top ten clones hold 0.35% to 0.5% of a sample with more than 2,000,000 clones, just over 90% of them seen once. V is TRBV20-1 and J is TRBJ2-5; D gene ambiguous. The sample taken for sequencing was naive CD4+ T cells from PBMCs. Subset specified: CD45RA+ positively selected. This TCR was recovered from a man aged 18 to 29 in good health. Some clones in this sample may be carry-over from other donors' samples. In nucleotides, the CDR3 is TGCAGTGCCAGTCAAGGGGAGACCCAGTACTTC. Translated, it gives CSASQGETQYF.